Described below is a single T cell receptor beta chain sequence and its context. The data originate from a study of molecular identifiers for immune sequencing clone quantification. Germline CDR1 and CDR2: SEHNR and FQNEAQ (reference sequence). The CDR3 has 14 amino acids. Between the trimmed V and J ends, which lost 0 bases and 4 bases, there was a span of 9 bases. TCRdb used MiXCR to reprocess the PCR reads, holding one entry per CDR3 protein. This table has hundreds of thousands of distinct CDR3 sequences, 25% appearing once. This receptor was taken from a human donor in good health. Some libraries in this study had Jurkat cell RNA spiked in. The chain joins TRBV7-9 to TRBJ2-5, with D uncertain. The specimen sequenced was naive CD8+ T cells from blood, with Jurkat cell RNA spiked in. Subset meaning: FACS-sorted CD8+CD4-CCR7+CD45RA+ naive T cells. The CDR3 coding sequence is TGTGCCAGCAGCTTAGCCGTAGTGCTAGAGACCCAGTACTTC. This codes for CASSLAVVLETQYF.